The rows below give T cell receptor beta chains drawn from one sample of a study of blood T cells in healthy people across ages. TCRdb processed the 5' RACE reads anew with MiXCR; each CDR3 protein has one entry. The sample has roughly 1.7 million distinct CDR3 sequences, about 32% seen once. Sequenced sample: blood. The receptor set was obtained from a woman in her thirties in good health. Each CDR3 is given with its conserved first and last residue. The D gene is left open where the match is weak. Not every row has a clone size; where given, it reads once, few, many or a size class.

cdr3_nt: TGCAGTGCCAGGCCGGGTCCCCAAAGGGATACGCAGTATTTT; cdr3_aa: CSARPGPQRDTQYF; j_call: TRBJ2-3; cdr3_length: 14; clone_size: -; d_call: -; v_call: TRBV20-1
cdr3_nt: TGTGCCAGCAGCTACCTACTAACAGATACGCAGTATTTT; cdr3_aa: CASSYLLTDTQYF; j_call: TRBJ2-3; cdr3_length: 13; clone_size: few; d_call: -; v_call: TRBV7-3
cdr3_nt: TGTGCCAGCAGTTTATCAGCGGTACCTAGCACAGATACGCAGTATTTT; cdr3_aa: CASSLSAVPSTDTQYF; j_call: TRBJ2-3; cdr3_length: 16; clone_size: -; d_call: -; v_call: TRBV28
cdr3_nt: TGTGCCAGCAGCATAAATACAGGGGGCCCTAGCACAGATACGCAGTATTTT; cdr3_aa: CASSINTGGPSTDTQYF; j_call: TRBJ2-3; cdr3_length: 17; clone_size: -; d_call: TRBD1; v_call: TRBV12-3/TRBV12-4
cdr3_nt: TGCGCCAGCAGCCCGACGGGACAGGGGGTGAGGGAGACCCAGTACTTC; cdr3_aa: CASSPTGQGVRETQYF; j_call: TRBJ2-5; cdr3_length: 16; clone_size: many; d_call: TRBD1; v_call: TRBV4-1
cdr3_nt: TGCGCCAGCAGCTTGGCTGGCGATGTCTACAATGAGCAGTTCTTC; cdr3_aa: CASSLAGDVYNEQFF; j_call: TRBJ2-1; cdr3_length: 15; clone_size: -; d_call: -; v_call: TRBV5-1
cdr3_nt: TGCAGTGTGGCAGCGGGGGGTTCTGGGAGTTTCTACAATGAGCAGTTCTTC; cdr3_aa: CSVAAGGSGSFYNEQFF; j_call: TRBJ2-1; cdr3_length: 17; clone_size: -; d_call: TRBD2; v_call: TRBV20-1
cdr3_nt: -; cdr3_aa: CATSRVGNGANVRTF; j_call: TRBJ2-6; cdr3_length: 15; clone_size: -; d_call: -; v_call: TRBV15
cdr3_nt: TGTGCCAGCATGCTGCGGACAGGTTCTTCCTACAATGAGCAGTTCTTC; cdr3_aa: CASMLRTGSSYNEQFF; j_call: TRBJ2-1; cdr3_length: 16; clone_size: -; d_call: TRBD1; v_call: TRBV6-5
cdr3_nt: TGTGCCAGCAGTGGCGAGGGGTATTCGGGCAGCGAGCAGTACTTC; cdr3_aa: CASSGEGYSGSEQYF; j_call: TRBJ2-7; cdr3_length: 15; clone_size: -; d_call: -; v_call: TRBV2
cdr3_nt: TGTGCCAGCAGCTTAACAGGCCCCAGCTCCTACAATGAGCAGTTCTTC; cdr3_aa: CASSLTGPSSYNEQFF; j_call: TRBJ2-1; cdr3_length: 16; clone_size: many; d_call: -; v_call: TRBV5-1
cdr3_nt: TGTGCCAGCAGTGGGACAGGGGGCAAGGTTGGCTACACCTTC; cdr3_aa: CASSGTGGKVGYTF; j_call: TRBJ1-2; cdr3_length: 14; clone_size: -; d_call: TRBD1; v_call: TRBV2
cdr3_nt: TGTGCCAGCAGTTTGGAGGGAAATGGCTACACCTTC; cdr3_aa: CASSLEGNGYTF; j_call: TRBJ1-2; cdr3_length: 12; clone_size: few; d_call: -; v_call: TRBV11-2
cdr3_nt: TGTGCCAGCAGCCCTCTCGAGGGACTAGCGGGTAGGCACTACGAGCAGTACTTC; cdr3_aa: CASSPLEGLAGRHYEQYF; j_call: TRBJ2-7; cdr3_length: 18; clone_size: few; d_call: TRBD2; v_call: TRBV7-9
cdr3_nt: TGTGCCAGCAGCTCCGATACAGGGGATACGCAGTATTTT; cdr3_aa: CASSSDTGDTQYF; j_call: TRBJ2-3; cdr3_length: 13; clone_size: many; d_call: -; v_call: TRBV5-5
cdr3_nt: TGTGCCAGCAGCAGGGACCCGACAGGGAGGACCGGGGAGCTGTTTTTT; cdr3_aa: CASSRDPTGRTGELFF; j_call: TRBJ2-2; cdr3_length: 16; clone_size: -; d_call: -; v_call: TRBV5-6
cdr3_nt: TGCGCCAGCAGCCAACCCGGACGGACGAACACTGAAGCTTTCTTT; cdr3_aa: CASSQPGRTNTEAFF; j_call: TRBJ1-1; cdr3_length: 15; clone_size: -; d_call: -; v_call: TRBV4-1
cdr3_nt: TGCGCCAGCAGCATCACCGGGACGGGTACCTACGAGCAGTACTTC; cdr3_aa: CASSITGTGTYEQYF; j_call: TRBJ2-7; cdr3_length: 15; clone_size: many; d_call: -; v_call: TRBV5-1
cdr3_nt: TGCGCCAGCGGAACAGTGGAAAAACTGTTTTTT; cdr3_aa: CASGTVEKLFF; j_call: TRBJ1-4; cdr3_length: 11; clone_size: few; d_call: -; v_call: TRBV4-1
cdr3_nt: TGTGCCTGGAGTGTTCGGGGGCTCCTACTTCATGAGCAGTTCTTC; cdr3_aa: CAWSVRGLLLHEQFF; j_call: TRBJ2-1; cdr3_length: 15; clone_size: few; d_call: -; v_call: TRBV30
cdr3_nt: TGTGCCTGGAACCCCACCGCGAACACTGAAGCTTTCTTT; cdr3_aa: CAWNPTANTEAFF; j_call: TRBJ1-1; cdr3_length: 13; clone_size: few; d_call: -; v_call: TRBV30
cdr3_nt: TGTGCCAGCAGCTGGACAGGGACTCAGCCCCAGCATTTT; cdr3_aa: CASSWTGTQPQHF; j_call: TRBJ1-5; cdr3_length: 13; clone_size: -; d_call: TRBD1; v_call: TRBV27
cdr3_nt: TGCAGTGCCCCCGGTTCAGGGGGAGAGGCCCAGTACTTC; cdr3_aa: CSAPGSGGEAQYF; j_call: TRBJ2-5; cdr3_length: 13; clone_size: once; d_call: TRBD1; v_call: TRBV20-1
cdr3_nt: TGCGCCAGCAGCTTAATTATTGGCGGGAAGAACACTGAAGCTTTCTTT; cdr3_aa: CASSLIIGGKNTEAFF; j_call: TRBJ1-1; cdr3_length: 16; clone_size: -; d_call: -; v_call: TRBV5-1
cdr3_nt: TGTGCCAGCAGTTCACGCCTATACGAGCAGTACTTC; cdr3_aa: CASSSRLYEQYF; j_call: TRBJ2-7; cdr3_length: 12; clone_size: many; d_call: -; v_call: TRBV12-3/TRBV12-4
cdr3_nt: TGCAGTGCAAACCGGGGGGACAGGGGCTACGAGCAGTACTTC; cdr3_aa: CSANRGDRGYEQYF; j_call: TRBJ2-7; cdr3_length: 14; clone_size: few; d_call: TRBD1; v_call: TRBV20-1
cdr3_nt: TGTGCCACCAGCAGAGATCGGTGGCTGACTTTC; cdr3_aa: CATSRDRWLTF; j_call: TRBJ2-6; cdr3_length: 11; clone_size: few; d_call: -; v_call: TRBV15
cdr3_nt: TGTGCCAGCAGGGAGACAGGGGGACAGCCCCAGCATTTT; cdr3_aa: CASRETGGQPQHF; j_call: TRBJ1-5; cdr3_length: 13; clone_size: -; d_call: TRBD1; v_call: TRBV28
cdr3_nt: TGCGCCAGCAGCCAATCTAGGTCGGAGGGCAATTATGGCTACACCTTC; cdr3_aa: CASSQSRSEGNYGYTF; j_call: TRBJ1-2; cdr3_length: 16; clone_size: -; d_call: -; v_call: TRBV4-1
cdr3_nt: TGTGCCAGCAGCTTAACCCCCCTTGATGGCTACACCTTC; cdr3_aa: CASSLTPLDGYTF; j_call: TRBJ1-2; cdr3_length: 13; clone_size: -; d_call: -; v_call: TRBV5-6
cdr3_nt: TGTGCCAGCAGCCAAACCCGCGGGAGGGAGAGAGATACGCAGTATTTT; cdr3_aa: CASSQTRGRERDTQYF; j_call: TRBJ2-3; cdr3_length: 16; clone_size: few; d_call: TRBD2; v_call: TRBV11-2
cdr3_nt: TGTGCCAGCAGCTTTGTGGGGACAGATACGCAGTATTTT; cdr3_aa: CASSFVGTDTQYF; j_call: TRBJ2-3; cdr3_length: 13; clone_size: many; d_call: -; v_call: TRBV7-2
cdr3_nt: TGTGCCAGCAGTGAATTGGCTCGGACCCCTCGGTTGGGCGAGCAGTTCTTC; cdr3_aa: CASSELARTPRLGEQFF; j_call: TRBJ2-1; cdr3_length: 17; clone_size: -; d_call: -; v_call: TRBV25-1
cdr3_nt: TGTGCCAGCAGTCGTACGGGGACAGGGAACAATGAGCAGTTCTTC; cdr3_aa: CASSRTGTGNNEQFF; j_call: TRBJ2-1; cdr3_length: 15; clone_size: -; d_call: TRBD1; v_call: TRBV12-3/TRBV12-4
cdr3_nt: TGTGCCAGCAGCAACGCAGGGAATTCACCCCTCCACTTT; cdr3_aa: CASSNAGNSPLHF; j_call: TRBJ1-6; cdr3_length: 13; clone_size: few; d_call: -; v_call: TRBV11-2
cdr3_nt: TGTGCCAGCAGTGATTGGGGCTTTGCAGATACGCAGTATTTT; cdr3_aa: CASSDWGFADTQYF; j_call: TRBJ2-3; cdr3_length: 14; clone_size: -; d_call: -; v_call: TRBV2
cdr3_nt: TGTGCCAGCAGCTTGACCCCGGGACAGGGGGCGTTAAGGTACAATGAGCAGTTCTTC; cdr3_aa: CASSLTPGQGALRYNEQFF; j_call: TRBJ2-1; cdr3_length: 19; clone_size: few; d_call: TRBD1; v_call: TRBV5-6
cdr3_nt: TGTGCCAGCAGTTTATACAGGGGTAATTCACCCCTCCACTTT; cdr3_aa: CASSLYRGNSPLHF; j_call: TRBJ1-6; cdr3_length: 14; clone_size: few; d_call: TRBD1; v_call: TRBV28
cdr3_nt: TGTGCCAGCAGCTTAGCGGGAGAGGACACAGATACGCAGTATTTT; cdr3_aa: CASSLAGEDTDTQYF; j_call: TRBJ2-3; cdr3_length: 15; clone_size: many; d_call: -; v_call: TRBV7-9
cdr3_nt: TGTGCCAGCAGCCCACCCCAGGACACCCAAGAGACCCAGTACTTC; cdr3_aa: CASSPPQDTQETQYF; j_call: TRBJ2-5; cdr3_length: 15; clone_size: few; d_call: -; v_call: TRBV7-9
cdr3_nt: TGTGCCAGCAGAGGGACGTTTAGACCCTACGAGCAGTACTTC; cdr3_aa: CASRGTFRPYEQYF; j_call: TRBJ2-7; cdr3_length: 14; clone_size: -; d_call: -; v_call: TRBV2
cdr3_nt: TGTGCCAGCGGGGGGGCGGGGCAAGAGACCCAGTACTTC; cdr3_aa: CASGGAGQETQYF; j_call: TRBJ2-5; cdr3_length: 13; clone_size: few; d_call: -; v_call: TRBV6-1
cdr3_nt: TGCGCCAGCAGCTTGACAGTTAGCTGTGGCTACACCTTC; cdr3_aa: CASSLTVSCGYTF; j_call: TRBJ1-2; cdr3_length: 13; clone_size: -; d_call: -; v_call: TRBV5-1
cdr3_nt: TGTGCCAGCAGCCTAGACTACGGCGGGGAGACCCAGTACTTC; cdr3_aa: CASSLDYGGETQYF; j_call: TRBJ2-5; cdr3_length: 14; clone_size: -; d_call: -; v_call: TRBV7-6
cdr3_nt: TGTGCCAGCAGCTTGGGCGGGGAGCTCGGCTACACCTTC; cdr3_aa: CASSLGGELGYTF; j_call: TRBJ1-2; cdr3_length: 13; clone_size: many; d_call: -; v_call: TRBV5-4
cdr3_nt: TGTGCCAGCAGCCTGAGTTGGGGGAACACTGAAGCTTTCTTT; cdr3_aa: CASSLSWGNTEAFF; j_call: TRBJ1-1; cdr3_length: 14; clone_size: -; d_call: -; v_call: TRBV5-5
cdr3_nt: TGCAGCGCTCGGACAGTAGAAGCTTTCTTT; cdr3_aa: CSARTVEAFF; j_call: TRBJ1-1; cdr3_length: 10; clone_size: -; d_call: -; v_call: TRBV29-1
cdr3_nt: TGTGCCAGTAGCACAGACACGACAGGTTTCTATGGCTACACCTTC; cdr3_aa: CASSTDTTGFYGYTF; j_call: TRBJ1-2; cdr3_length: 15; clone_size: -; d_call: -; v_call: TRBV19
cdr3_nt: TGTGCCAGCAGACGTACCCTCCGACTAGCGGGAGGGGCAGATACGCAGTATTTT; cdr3_aa: CASRRTLRLAGGADTQYF; j_call: TRBJ2-3; cdr3_length: 18; clone_size: -; d_call: TRBD2; v_call: TRBV7-9
cdr3_nt: TGTGCCAGCAGCTTAGCGCCGAGTGAAGCTTTCTTT; cdr3_aa: CASSLAPSEAFF; j_call: TRBJ1-1; cdr3_length: 12; clone_size: -; d_call: -; v_call: TRBV7-9
cdr3_nt: TGCGCCAGCAGCCCCCAAAATTCGAACGGGGGAGAGCAGTACTTC; cdr3_aa: CASSPQNSNGGEQYF; j_call: TRBJ2-7; cdr3_length: 15; clone_size: -; d_call: -; v_call: TRBV4-1
cdr3_nt: TGCAGTGCCCTGGGACAGGACATCTACGAGCAGTACTTC; cdr3_aa: CSALGQDIYEQYF; j_call: TRBJ2-7; cdr3_length: 13; clone_size: many; d_call: TRBD1; v_call: TRBV20-1
cdr3_nt: TGTGCCAGCAGTTCACCGGGACTAGCGGGGGTAAACAATGAGCAGTTCTTC; cdr3_aa: CASSSPGLAGVNNEQFF; j_call: TRBJ2-1; cdr3_length: 17; clone_size: -; d_call: TRBD2; v_call: TRBV12-3/TRBV12-4
cdr3_nt: TGTGCCAGTGGACAGGGTATTGATTCACCCCTCCACTTT; cdr3_aa: CASGQGIDSPLHF; j_call: TRBJ1-6; cdr3_length: 13; clone_size: few; d_call: TRBD1; v_call: TRBV27
cdr3_nt: TGTGCCACCAGTGACGGACAGGGTGGGGAGACCCAGTACTTC; cdr3_aa: CATSDGQGGETQYF; j_call: TRBJ2-5; cdr3_length: 14; clone_size: few; d_call: TRBD1; v_call: TRBV24-1
cdr3_nt: TGTGCCAGCAGCCCGGGGGTGCCTTTGAACACAGATACGCAGTATTTT; cdr3_aa: CASSPGVPLNTDTQYF; j_call: TRBJ2-3; cdr3_length: 16; clone_size: few; d_call: -; v_call: TRBV28
cdr3_nt: TGTGCCAGCAGAGGGGGACAGGGTATGAATGGCTACACCTTC; cdr3_aa: CASRGGQGMNGYTF; j_call: TRBJ1-2; cdr3_length: 14; clone_size: few; d_call: TRBD1; v_call: TRBV6-6
cdr3_nt: TGTGCCAGCAGCTCTGTGGGGTTAGGAAACACTGAAGCTTTCTTT; cdr3_aa: CASSSVGLGNTEAFF; j_call: TRBJ1-1; cdr3_length: 15; clone_size: -; d_call: -; v_call: TRBV6-5
cdr3_nt: TGTGCCACCAGTGATGGGACTAGCTGGAATGAGCAGTTCTTC; cdr3_aa: CATSDGTSWNEQFF; j_call: TRBJ2-1; cdr3_length: 14; clone_size: -; d_call: TRBD2; v_call: TRBV24-1
cdr3_nt: TGCAGTGCTCGCGGAATTGGGACAGCCCAAGAGACCCAGTACTTC; cdr3_aa: CSARGIGTAQETQYF; j_call: TRBJ2-5; cdr3_length: 15; clone_size: -; d_call: TRBD1; v_call: TRBV20-1